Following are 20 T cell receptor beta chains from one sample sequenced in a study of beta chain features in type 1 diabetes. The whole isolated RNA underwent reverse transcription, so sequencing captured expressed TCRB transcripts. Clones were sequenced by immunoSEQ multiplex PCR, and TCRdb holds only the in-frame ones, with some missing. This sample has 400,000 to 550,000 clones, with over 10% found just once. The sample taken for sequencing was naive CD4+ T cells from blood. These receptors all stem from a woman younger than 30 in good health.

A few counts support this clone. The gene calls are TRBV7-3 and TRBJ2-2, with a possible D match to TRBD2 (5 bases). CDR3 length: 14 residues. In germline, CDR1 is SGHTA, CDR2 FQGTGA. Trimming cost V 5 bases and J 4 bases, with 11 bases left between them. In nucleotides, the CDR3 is TGTGCCAGCAGCGACGGACTGAGCACCGGGGAGCTGTTTTTT. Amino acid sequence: CASSDGLSTGELFF.

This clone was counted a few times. The CDR3 DNA sequence: TGTGCCTGGAGCGGACCCGGGAGGGATACGCAGTATTTT. Residues: CAWSGPGRDTQYF. V and J are TRBV30 and TRBJ2-3; 7 bases match TRBD2. CDR1 is GTSNPN, CDR2 SVGIG, per germline (reference sequence). The V segment lost 3 bases and the J segment 6 bases; nucleotides outside the gene matches: 6. The CDR3 spans 13 residues.

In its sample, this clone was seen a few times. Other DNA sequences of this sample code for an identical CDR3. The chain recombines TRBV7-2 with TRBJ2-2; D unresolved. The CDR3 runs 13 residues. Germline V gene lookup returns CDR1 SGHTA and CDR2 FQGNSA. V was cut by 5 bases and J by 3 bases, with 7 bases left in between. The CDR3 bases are TGTGCCAGCAGCAGAAGGGACACCGGGGAGCTGTTTTTT. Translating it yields CASSRRDTGELFF.

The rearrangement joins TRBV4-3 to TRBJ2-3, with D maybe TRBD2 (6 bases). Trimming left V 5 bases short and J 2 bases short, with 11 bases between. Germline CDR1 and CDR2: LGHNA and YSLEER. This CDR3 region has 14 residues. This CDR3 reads CASSLGLPTDTQYF. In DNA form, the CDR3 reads TGCGCCAGCAGCTTGGGACTCCCCACAGATACGCAGTATTTT.

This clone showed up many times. The CDR3 region is CASSQYEQYF. CDR3 in DNA: TGTGCCAGCAGCCAATACGAGCAGTACTTC. The V and J genes are TRBV14 and TRBJ2-7, with D hard to call. V was clipped by 2 bases and J by 4 bases, with 0 bases between them. Per the germline V gene, CDR1 is SGHDN and CDR2 is FVKESK. The CDR3 has 10 amino acids.

The CDR3 DNA is TGCGCCAGCAGCCGAGGACCCCAAGAGACCCAGTACTTC. The encoded protein is CASSRGPQETQYF. The chain couples TRBV4-1 to TRBJ2-5, with D unresolved. V shed 4 bases and J shed 1 base, with 7 bases lying between them. The CDR3 is made up of 13 amino acids. CDR1 is MGHRA and CDR2 is YSYEKL in the germline V gene.

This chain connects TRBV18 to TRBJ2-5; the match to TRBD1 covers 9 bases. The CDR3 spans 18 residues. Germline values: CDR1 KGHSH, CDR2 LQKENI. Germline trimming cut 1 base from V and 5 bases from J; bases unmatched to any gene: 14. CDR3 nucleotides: TGTGCCAGCTCACCACTCTTCACGACAGGGGGACTACGGGAGACCCAGTACTTC. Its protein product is CASSPLFTTGGLRETQYF.

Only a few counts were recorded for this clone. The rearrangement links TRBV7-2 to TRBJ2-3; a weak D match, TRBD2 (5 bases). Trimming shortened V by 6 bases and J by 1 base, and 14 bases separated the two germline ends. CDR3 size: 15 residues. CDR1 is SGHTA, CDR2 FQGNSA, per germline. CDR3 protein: CASSTQWTGTDTQYF. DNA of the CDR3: TGTGCCAGCAGTACCCAGTGGACTGGCACAGATACGCAGTATTTT.

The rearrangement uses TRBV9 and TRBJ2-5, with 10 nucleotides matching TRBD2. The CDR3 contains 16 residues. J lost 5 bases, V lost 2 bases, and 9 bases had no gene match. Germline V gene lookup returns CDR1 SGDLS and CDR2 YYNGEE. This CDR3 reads CASSVLSGRAGETQYF. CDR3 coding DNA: TGTGCCAGCAGCGTTCTCAGCGGGAGGGCCGGGGAGACCCAGTACTTC.

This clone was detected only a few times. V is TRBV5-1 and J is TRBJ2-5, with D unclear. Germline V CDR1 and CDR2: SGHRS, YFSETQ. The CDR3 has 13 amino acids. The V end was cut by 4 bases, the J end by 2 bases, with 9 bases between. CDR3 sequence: CASSKGGQETQYF. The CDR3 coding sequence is TGCGCCAGCAGCAAGGGTGGGCAAGAGACCCAGTACTTC.

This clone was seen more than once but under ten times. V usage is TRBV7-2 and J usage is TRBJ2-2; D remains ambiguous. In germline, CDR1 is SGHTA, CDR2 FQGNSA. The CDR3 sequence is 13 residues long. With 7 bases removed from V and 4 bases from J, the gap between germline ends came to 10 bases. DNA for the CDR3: TGTGCCAGCACACAACAAGTCACCGGGGAGCTGTTTTTT. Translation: CASTQQVTGELFF. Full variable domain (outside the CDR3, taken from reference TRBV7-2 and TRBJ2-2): GAGVSQSPSNKVTEKGKDVELRCDPISGHTALYWYRQSLGQGLEFLIYFQGNSAPDKSGLPSDRFSAERTGGSVSTLTIQRTQQEDSAVYLCASTQQVTGELFFGEGSRLTVL.

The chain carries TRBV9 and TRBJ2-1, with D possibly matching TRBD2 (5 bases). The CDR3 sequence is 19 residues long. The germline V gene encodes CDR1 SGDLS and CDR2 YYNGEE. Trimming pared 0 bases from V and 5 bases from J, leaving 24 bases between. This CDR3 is CASSVATRVSGLVDNEQFF. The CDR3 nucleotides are TGTGCCAGCAGCGTAGCTACGAGGGTCTCCGGCCTTGTAGACAATGAGCAGTTCTTC.

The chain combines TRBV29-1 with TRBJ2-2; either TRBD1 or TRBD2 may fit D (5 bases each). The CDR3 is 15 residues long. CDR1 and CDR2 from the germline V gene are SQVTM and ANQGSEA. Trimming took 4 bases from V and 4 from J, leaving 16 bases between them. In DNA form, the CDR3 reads TGCAGCGTTGGCAAGGCGGGTAGGGGCACCGGGGAGCTGTTTTTT. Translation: CSVGKAGRGTGELFF.

The CDR3 is CASSYLRGGGGYTF. The CDR3 nucleotides read TGTGCCAGCAGTTATTTAAGGGGAGGAGGCGGCTACACCTTC. The chain couples TRBV6-5 to TRBJ1-2, with D tentatively TRBD1 (5 bases). Germline CDR1 reads MNHEY; CDR2 reads SVGAGI. The CDR3 runs 14 residues. V lost 3 bases to trimming and J lost 8 bases, with 16 bases between them.

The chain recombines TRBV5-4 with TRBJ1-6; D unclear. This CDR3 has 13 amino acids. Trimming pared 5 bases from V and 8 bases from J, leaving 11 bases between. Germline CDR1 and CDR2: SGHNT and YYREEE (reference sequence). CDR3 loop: CASSMAPDSPLHF. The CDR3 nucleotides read TGTGCCAGCAGTATGGCCCCAGATTCACCCCTCCACTTT.

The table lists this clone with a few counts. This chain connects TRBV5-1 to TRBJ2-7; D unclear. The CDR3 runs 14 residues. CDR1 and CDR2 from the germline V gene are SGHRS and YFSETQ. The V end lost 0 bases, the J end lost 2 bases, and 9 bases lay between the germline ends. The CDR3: CASSLAGETYEQYV. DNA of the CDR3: TGCGCCAGCAGCTTGGCCGGAGAAACCTACGAGCAGTACGTC.

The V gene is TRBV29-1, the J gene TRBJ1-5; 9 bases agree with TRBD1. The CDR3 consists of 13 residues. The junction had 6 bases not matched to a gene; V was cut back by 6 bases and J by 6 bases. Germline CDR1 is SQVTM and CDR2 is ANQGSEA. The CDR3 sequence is CSVRTGETQPQHF. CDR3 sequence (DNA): TGCAGCGTCCGGACAGGGGAGACTCAGCCCCAGCATTTT.

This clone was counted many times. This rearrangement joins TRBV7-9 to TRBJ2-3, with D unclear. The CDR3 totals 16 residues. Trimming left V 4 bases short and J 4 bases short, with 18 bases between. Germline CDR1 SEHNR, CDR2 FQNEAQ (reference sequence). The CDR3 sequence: CASSSAMVGISDTQYF. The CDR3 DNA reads TGTGCCAGCAGCTCCGCGATGGTGGGGATTTCAGATACGCAGTATTTT.

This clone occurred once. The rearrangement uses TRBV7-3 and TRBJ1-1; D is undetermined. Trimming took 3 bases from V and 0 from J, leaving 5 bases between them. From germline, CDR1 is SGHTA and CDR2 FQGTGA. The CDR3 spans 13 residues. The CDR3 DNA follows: TGTGCCAGCAGCTTTGACTTGAACACTGAAGCTTTCTTT. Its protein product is CASSFDLNTEAFF.

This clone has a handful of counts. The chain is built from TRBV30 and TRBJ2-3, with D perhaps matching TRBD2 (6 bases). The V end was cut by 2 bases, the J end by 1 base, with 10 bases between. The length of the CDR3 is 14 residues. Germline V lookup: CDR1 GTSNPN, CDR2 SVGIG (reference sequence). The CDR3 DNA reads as TGTGCCTGGAGTATAAGGAGGGGCACAGATACGCAGTATTTT. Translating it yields CAWSIRRGTDTQYF.